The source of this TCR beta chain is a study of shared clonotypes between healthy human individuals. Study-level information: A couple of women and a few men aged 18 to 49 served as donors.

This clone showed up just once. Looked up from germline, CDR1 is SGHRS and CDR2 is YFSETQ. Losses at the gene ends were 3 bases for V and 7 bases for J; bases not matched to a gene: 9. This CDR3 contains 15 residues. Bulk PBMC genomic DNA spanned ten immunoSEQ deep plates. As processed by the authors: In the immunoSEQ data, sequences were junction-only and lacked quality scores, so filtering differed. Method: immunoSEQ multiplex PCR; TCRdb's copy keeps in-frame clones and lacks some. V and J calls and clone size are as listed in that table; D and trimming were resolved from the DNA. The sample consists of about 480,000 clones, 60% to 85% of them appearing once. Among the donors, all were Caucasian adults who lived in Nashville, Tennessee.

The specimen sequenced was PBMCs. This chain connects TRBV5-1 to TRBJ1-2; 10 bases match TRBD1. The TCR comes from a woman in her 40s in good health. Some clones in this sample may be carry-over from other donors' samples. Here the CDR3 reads CASSSPGDRGLGYTF. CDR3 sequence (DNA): TGCGCCAGCAGCTCACCGGGCGACAGGGGGCTTGGCTACACCTTC.